The 8 T cell receptor beta chains below come from one sample, sequenced in a study of control samples from healthy donors and cancer patients. The repertoire was sequenced with immunoSEQ multiplex PCR; TCRdb's copy has only in-frame clones and lacks some. The repertoire holds 150,000 to 200,000 clones, with roughly 91% as singletons. Material: blood. These TCRs come from a woman in her twenties or thirties in good health.

The table lists this clone with a few counts. This chain links TRBV6-1 with TRBJ1-1, with D possibly being TRBD1 (5 bases). The CDR3 contains 16 residues. In germline, CDR1 is MNHNS, CDR2 SASEGT. V lost 1 base and J lost 3, with 15 bases in between. CDR3: CASSEVETGGDTEAFF. As DNA, the CDR3 is TGTGCCAGCAGTGAAGTGGAAACAGGAGGGGACACTGAAGCTTTCTTT.

This clone showed up just once. A junction boundary mismatches the germline segment, possibly from a read error. The chain combines TRBV6-1 with TRBJ1-1; D is perhaps TRBD1 (6 bases). The CDR3 is made up of 16 amino acids. Germline-derived CDR1 and CDR2 are MNHNS and SASEGT. In DNA, the CDR3 is TGTGCCAGCAGTGAAGCTCCCCAGGGGTTGAAAACTGAAGCTTTCTTT. Translating it yields CASSEAPQGLKTEAFF.

J is TRBJ2-1 and V is TRBV5-1, with 11 bases aligning to TRBD2. The germline gives CDR1 SGHRS, CDR2 YFSETQ. There are 15 residues in the CDR3. V shed 4 bases and J 9 bases; nucleotides not matched to a gene: 9. This CDR3 is CASSRNLAGGGEQFF. Here the CDR3 DNA reads TGCGCCAGCAGCCGAAACCTAGCGGGGGGTGGTGAGCAGTTCTTC.

This clone was detected only a few times. J is TRBJ2-2 and V is TRBV28; 8 bases are a match to TRBD1. The V gene's germline CDR1 is MDHEN and CDR2 SYDVKM. After removal of 5 bases from V and 3 bases from J, the junction contained 8 bases not matched to a gene. This CDR3 contains 16 residues. The CDR3: CASSDGQGGHTGELFF. The DNA of the CDR3 is TGTGCCAGCAGTGACGGACAGGGCGGGCACACCGGGGAGCTGTTTTTT.

The chain combines TRBV30 with TRBJ2-3, with TRBD2 identical over 8 bases. Germline V lookup: CDR1 GTSNPN, CDR2 SVGIG (reference sequence). V dropped 4 bases and J dropped 3; count of bases not matched to a gene: 3. This CDR3 has 13 residues. This CDR3 is CAWTSGLTDTQYF. CDR3 DNA sequence: TGTGCCTGGACTAGCGGGTTGACAGATACGCAGTATTTT. The entire variable domain, with the rest obtained from reference TRBV30 and TRBJ2-3, is as follows: SQTIHQWPATLVQPVGSPLSLECTVEGTSNPNLYWYRQAAGRGLQLLFYSVGIGQISSEVPQNLSASRPQDRQFILSSKKLLLSDSGFYLCAWTSGLTDTQYFGPGTRLTVL.

This rearrangement joins TRBV21-1 to TRBJ2-2. TRBV21-1 is assigned pseudogene status. The CDR3 is made up of 16 amino acids. This chain's CDR3 is CASSPKGGTNTGELFF. The CDR3 DNA is TGTGCCAGCAGCCCAAAGGGCGGGACAAACACCGGGGAGCTGTTTTTT.

The V call is TRBV28, the J call TRBJ2-3; D is unclear. This CDR3 is built from 14 residues. The germline gives CDR1 MDHEN, CDR2 SYDVKM. Trimming pared 5 bases from V and 0 bases from J, leaving 9 bases between. Here the CDR3 reads CASSLTHSTDTQYF. The DNA of the CDR3 is TGTGCCAGCAGTCTTACCCACAGCACAGATACGCAGTATTTT.

A note on this clone: At one boundary the junction diverges from the germline segment, which might be a read error. The chain links TRBV11-2 to TRBJ1-6; the D gene is possibly TRBD1 (5 bases). The length of the CDR3 is 15 residues. Germline V gives CDR1 SGHAT, CDR2 FQNNGV. CDR3 DNA sequence: TGTGCCGGCAGCTTAGATGGACAAAATAATTCACCCCTCCACTTT. This encodes CAGSLDGQNNSPLHF.